The entry below describes one T cell receptor beta chain. Gene-specific TRAV and TRBV primers were used for first-strand cDNA, covering alpha and beta chains. The authors ran around 18 PCR cycles to amplify TCRs with a constant-region primer and V-primer adapter. In TCRdb, the reads were re-called with MiXCR into one record per CDR3 protein. The data show approximately 15,000 distinct CDR3 sequences, more than 50% seen once. The sample is drawn from a study of low-dose radiotherapy and immunotherapy resistance in tumors. The study gave donors nivolumab, ipilimumab, aspirin, low-dose cyclophosphamide and low-dose radiotherapy. The V gene lost 10 bases and the J gene lost 6 bases, with 21 bases spanning the gap. This CDR3 is built from 15 residues. Germline CDR1 LNHDA, CDR2 SQIVND (reference sequence).

This receptor was obtained from a human donor with advanced metastatic prostate, ovarian, gallbladder or colorectal cancer (not recorded which). This table probably holds off-target reads from a library built for another chain. This chain connects TRBV19 to TRBJ2-2; D perhaps matches TRBD1 (6 bases). For the CDR3, the DNA is TGTGCCACCGAGACGTGGCAGGGGAGCGCCGGGGAGCTGTTTTTT. It yields the protein CATETWQGSAGELFF.